This passage covers 2 T cell receptor beta chains from one sample sequenced in a study of blood T cell repertoires in COVID-19. Assay used: immunoSEQ multiplex PCR; TCRdb lists only in-frame clones, some missing. Seen here are about 20,000 clones, approximately 90% observed once, and the top ten hold approximately 11%. The sample taken for sequencing was peripheral blood. All receptors come from a human donor in a cohort sampled during active COVID-19.

The V call is TRBV5-4, the J call TRBJ2-5, with 14 bases lining up with TRBD2. V shed 3 bases, J shed 2 bases, and the junction held 6 bases outside the gene matches. CDR1 is SGHNT, CDR2 YYREEE, per germline (reference sequence). The CDR3 runs 17 residues. CDR3 DNA sequence: TGTGCCAGCAGCTGGGGACTAGCGGGAGATGGGCAAGAGACCCAGTACTTC. Encoded protein: CASSWGLAGDGQETQYF.

V usage is TRBV11-2 and J usage is TRBJ1-6; tentatively, D is TRBD1 (6 bases). Germline V gene lookup returns CDR1 SGHAT and CDR2 FQNNGV. This CDR3 comprises 13 residues. V gave up 5 bases and J gave up 10 bases, with 12 bases separating them. CDR3 protein: CASSPTGGSPLHF. The CDR3 DNA follows: TGTGCCAGCAGCCCGACAGGTGGCTCACCCCTCCACTTT.